The TCR beta chain described here comes from a study of T cell changes during pregnancy in multiple sclerosis. The assay was immunoSEQ multiplex PCR, and TCRdb's table has in-frame clones only and misses some. The sample lists tens of thousands of clones; around 93% were seen once. Unmatched junction bases numbered 8, after V lost 3 bases and J lost 5 bases. Germline V CDR1 and CDR2: MDHEN, SYDVKM. The CDR3 is made up of 15 amino acids. V is TRBV28 and J is TRBJ2-7; 9 bases align to TRBD2. The sequence derives from a female donor with multiple sclerosis, enrolled in a pregnancy study. Sequences were derived from peripheral blood, sampled in the second trimester of pregnancy. CDR3 region: CASSFGGTSRHEQYF. DNA for the CDR3: TGTGCCAGCAGTTTCGGGGGGACTAGCCGGCACGAGCAGTACTTC.